The next 3 T cell receptor beta chains were all read from a single sample in a study of shared clonotypes between healthy human individuals. TCRdb's table, derived via immunoSEQ multiplex PCR, lists solely in-frame clones and lacks some. This sample yields more than 2,000,000 clones, of which approximately 95% are seen a single time; under 0.45% belongs to the top ten. The sample was naive CD4+ T cells from PBMCs. Subset meaning: CD45RA+ positively selected. These receptor sequences come from a man between 18 and 35 years old in good health. Some clones in this sample may be carry-over from other donors' samples.

V and J are TRBV5-1 and TRBJ2-7; D is ambiguous. The CDR3 sequence is 14 residues long. Germline values: CDR1 SGHRS, CDR2 YFSETQ. Trimming shortened V by 1 base and J by 1 base, and 9 bases separated the two germline ends. CDR3 DNA sequence: TGCGCCAGCAGCTTGAGTACAGCTTCCTACGAGCAGTACTTC. Protein sequence: CASSLSTASYEQYF. The full variable domain, with the rest looked up from reference TRBV5-1 and TRBJ2-7, is KAGVTQTPRYLIKTRGQQVTLSCSPISGHRSVSWYQQTPGQGLQFLFEYFSETQRNKGNFPGRFSGRQFSNSRSEMNVSTLELGDSALYLCASSLSTASYEQYFGPGTRLTVT.

The CDR3 here is CASSPLEVNTEAFF. The CDR3 DNA reads TGTGCCAGCTCACCACTTGAAGTGAACACTGAAGCTTTCTTT. This sequence joins TRBV18 and TRBJ1-1; D gene ambiguous. The CDR3 has 14 residues. V dropped 1 base and J dropped 0 bases, with 6 bases sitting between them. Germline CDR1 reads KGHSH; CDR2 reads LQKENI.

The chain links TRBV10-1 to TRBJ2-3; 11 bases line up with TRBD2. V was clipped by 5 bases and J by 0 bases; unmatched bases: 10. This CDR3 contains 18 residues. CDR1 is WNHNN, CDR2 SYGVQD, per germline (reference sequence). CDR3 DNA: TGCGCCAGCAGTACCGGGACTAGCGGAGCTACTAGCACAGATACGCAGTATTTT. This encodes CASSTGTSGATSTDTQYF.